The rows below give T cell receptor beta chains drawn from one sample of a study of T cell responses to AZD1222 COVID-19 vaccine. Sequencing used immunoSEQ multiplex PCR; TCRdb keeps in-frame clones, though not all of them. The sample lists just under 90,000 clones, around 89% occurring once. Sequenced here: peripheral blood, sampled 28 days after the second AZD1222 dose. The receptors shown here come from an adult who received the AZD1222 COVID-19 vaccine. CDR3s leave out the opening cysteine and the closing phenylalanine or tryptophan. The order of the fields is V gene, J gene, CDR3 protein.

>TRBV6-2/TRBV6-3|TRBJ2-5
ASSAYRGIQETQY
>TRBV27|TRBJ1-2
ASSFRGNYGYT
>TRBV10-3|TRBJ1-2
AISVGSTGQAYGYT
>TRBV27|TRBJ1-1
ASSHLKTGFTEAF
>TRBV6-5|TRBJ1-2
ASRLDGTGTYGYT
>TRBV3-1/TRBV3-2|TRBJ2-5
ASSQGTSGGRETQY
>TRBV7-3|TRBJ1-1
ASSPTYRDEAF
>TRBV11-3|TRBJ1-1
ASSLGQGGTEAF
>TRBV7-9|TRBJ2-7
ASSLGAGSANEQY
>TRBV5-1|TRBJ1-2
ASSLTSGNYGYT
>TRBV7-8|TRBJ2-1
ASSHLDTDSYNEQF
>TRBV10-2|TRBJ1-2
ASSVGSQGYGYT
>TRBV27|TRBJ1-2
ASSKAAGDYGYT
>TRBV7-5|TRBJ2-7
ARSLGRKFYEQY
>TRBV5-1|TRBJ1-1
ASIKDSRDEAF
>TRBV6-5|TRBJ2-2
ASSYDGTGDTGELF
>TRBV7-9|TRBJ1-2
ASSLDQGASDGYT
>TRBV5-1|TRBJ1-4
ASSLGDLGEKLF
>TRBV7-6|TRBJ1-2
ASSLGTGSRPS
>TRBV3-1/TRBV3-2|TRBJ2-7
ASSQQPPEQY
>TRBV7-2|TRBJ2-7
ASSSTVGFSYEQY
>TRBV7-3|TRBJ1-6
ASSLTGTGNSPLH
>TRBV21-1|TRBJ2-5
ASSPGTGNQETQY
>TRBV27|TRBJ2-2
ASSFDSTGELF
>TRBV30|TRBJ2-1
AWDPGQGIAEQF
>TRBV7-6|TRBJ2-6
ASSFRGRGANVLT
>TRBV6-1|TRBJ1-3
ASSEALLYLTGSAGNTIY
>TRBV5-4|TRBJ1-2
ASSPGQGPNYGYT
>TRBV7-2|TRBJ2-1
ASRRGGNEQF
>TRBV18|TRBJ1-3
ASSPPGATGNTIY
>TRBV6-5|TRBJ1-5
ASSPFTGGNQPQH
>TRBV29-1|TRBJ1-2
SVERGDYGYT
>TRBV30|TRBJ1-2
AWVGQYLSNYGYT
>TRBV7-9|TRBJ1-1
ASSLGAGSTEAF
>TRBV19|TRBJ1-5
ASSRGGGAGQPQH
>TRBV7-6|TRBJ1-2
ASSLSGTGGDGYT
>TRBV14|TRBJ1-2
ASSQDSLAPYGYT
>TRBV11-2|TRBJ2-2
ASSLAGANTGELF
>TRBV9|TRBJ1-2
ASSSTGGGPTYGYT
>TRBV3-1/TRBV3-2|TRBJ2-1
ASTHSGGIYNEQF
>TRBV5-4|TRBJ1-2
ASRFRGSPNYGYT
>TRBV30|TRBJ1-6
AWSVFGTGVKNSPLH
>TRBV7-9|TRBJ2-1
ASPGGLSTYNEQF
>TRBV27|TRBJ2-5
ASSLRFLETQY
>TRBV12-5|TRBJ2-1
ASGLVFGYYNEQF
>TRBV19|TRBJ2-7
ASSLDRGSYEQY
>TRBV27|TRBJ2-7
ASSFGRRNSGQY
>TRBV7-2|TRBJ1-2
ASSLGAPGTDYGYT
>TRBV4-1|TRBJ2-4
ASSQSDSVLAKNIQY
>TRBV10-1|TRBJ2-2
ASSGSGLNTGELF
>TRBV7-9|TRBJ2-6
ASSIQGGGANVLT
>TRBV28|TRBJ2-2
ASKSGTPTPALF
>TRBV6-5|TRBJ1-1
ASSFDGLTEAF